This record concerns one T cell receptor (beta chain) sequence. Its antigen is unknown. PCR primers comprised 60 Vbeta and 13 Jbeta primers. Data came from immunoSEQ multiplex PCR; TCRdb stores just in-frame clones and leaves some out. The sample has some 110,000 clones; roughly 80% are singletons. The CDR3 is made up of 13 amino acids. The junction had 2 bases not matched to a gene; V was cut back by 6 bases and J by 4 bases. Germline values: CDR1 LNHDA, CDR2 SQIVND (reference sequence). The sample originates from a study of cytomegalovirus exposure and HLA in healthy donors. The study, taken as a whole, reports: Sequencing likely generated an artifact that appeared as a cluster of highly shared sequence variants. Donors belonging to an Asian-associated ancestry cluster reportedly showed fewer N-insertions in productive TCRs than the roughly 700-donor mean, according to what a later analysis found.

Sequenced sample: PBMCs. The chain couples TRBV19 to TRBJ1-3, with 8 bases matching TRBD1. This clonotype was sampled from a man in his sixties in good health and CMV-seronegative. Here the CDR3 reads CASSRGRGNTIYF. CDR3 nucleotide sequence: TGTGCCAGTAGCAGGGGGCGCGGAAACACCATATATTTT.